In its sample, the clone carrying this T cell receptor beta chain was seen a few times. The CDR3 spans 18 residues. Germline values: CDR1 SQVTM, CDR2 ANQGSEA. With V trimmed by 1 base and J by 9 bases, 21 bases remained unmatched. This entry is derived from a study of T cell repertoires in cytomegalovirus infection. MiXCR, run by TCRdb on the reads, gives a single entry per CDR3 protein. Of approximately 190,000 distinct CDR3 sequences listed, approximately 28% are singletons. The sample taken for sequencing was PBMCs. The chain uses TRBV29-1 and TRBJ2-1, with 7 bases that match TRBD1. The source of this sequence is a human donor in good health (CMV status not recorded). Some clones in this sample may be carry-over from other donors' samples. For the CDR3, the DNA is TGCAGCGTTGAAGGCCCCTTGAAGGGGGCGGGTCTGGAAGGTGAGCAGTTCTTC. It codes for CSVEGPLKGAGLEGEQFF.